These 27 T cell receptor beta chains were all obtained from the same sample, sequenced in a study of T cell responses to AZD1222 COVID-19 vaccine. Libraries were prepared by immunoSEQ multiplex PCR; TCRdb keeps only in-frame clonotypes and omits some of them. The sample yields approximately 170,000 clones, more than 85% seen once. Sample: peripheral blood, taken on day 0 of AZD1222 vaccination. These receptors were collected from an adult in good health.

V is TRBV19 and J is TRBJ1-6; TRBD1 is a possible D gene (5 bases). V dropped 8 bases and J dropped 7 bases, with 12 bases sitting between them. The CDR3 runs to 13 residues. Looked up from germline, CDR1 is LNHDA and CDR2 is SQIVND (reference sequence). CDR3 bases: TGTGCCAGTGCGGACATACAAAATTCACCCCTCCACTTT. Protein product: CASADIQNSPLHF.

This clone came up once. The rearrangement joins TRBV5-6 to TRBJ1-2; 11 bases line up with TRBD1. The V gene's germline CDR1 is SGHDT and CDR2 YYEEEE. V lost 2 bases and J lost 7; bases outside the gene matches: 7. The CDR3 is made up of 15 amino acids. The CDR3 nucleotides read TGTGCCAGCAGCTTTTGGACAGGGGGCGCGGGTGGCTACACCTTC. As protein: CASSFWTGGAGGYTF.

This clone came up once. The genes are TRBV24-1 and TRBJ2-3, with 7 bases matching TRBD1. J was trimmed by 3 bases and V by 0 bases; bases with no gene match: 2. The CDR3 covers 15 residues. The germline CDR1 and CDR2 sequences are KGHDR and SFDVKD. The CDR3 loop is CATSDLRDSTDTQYF. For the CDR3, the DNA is TGTGCCACCAGTGATTTGAGGGACAGTACAGATACGCAGTATTTT.

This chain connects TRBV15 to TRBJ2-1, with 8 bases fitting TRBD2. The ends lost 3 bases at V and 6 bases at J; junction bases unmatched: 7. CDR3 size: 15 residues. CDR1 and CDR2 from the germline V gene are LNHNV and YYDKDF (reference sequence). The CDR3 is CATSSQAGVANEQFF. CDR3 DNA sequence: TGTGCCACCAGCAGTCAAGCGGGAGTCGCCAATGAGCAGTTCTTC.

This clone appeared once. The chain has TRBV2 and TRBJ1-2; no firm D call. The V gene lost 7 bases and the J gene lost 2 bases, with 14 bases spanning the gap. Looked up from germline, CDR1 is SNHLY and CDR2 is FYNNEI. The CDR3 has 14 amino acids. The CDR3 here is CASTPARINYGYTF. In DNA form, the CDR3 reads TGTGCCAGCACCCCGGCCCGGATAAACTATGGCTACACCTTC.

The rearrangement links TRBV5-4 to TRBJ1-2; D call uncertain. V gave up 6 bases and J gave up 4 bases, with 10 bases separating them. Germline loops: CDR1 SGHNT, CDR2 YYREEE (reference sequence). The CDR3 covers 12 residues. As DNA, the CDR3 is TGTGCCAGCACTCTGGGATCCTATGGCTACACCTTC. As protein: CASTLGSYGYTF.

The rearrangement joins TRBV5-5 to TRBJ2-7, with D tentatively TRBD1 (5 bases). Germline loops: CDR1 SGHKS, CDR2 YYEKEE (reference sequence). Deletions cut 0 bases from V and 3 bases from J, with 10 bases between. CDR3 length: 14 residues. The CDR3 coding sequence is TGTGCCAGCAGCTTGGTTGACAGACACTACGAGCAGTACTTC. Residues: CASSLVDRHYEQYF. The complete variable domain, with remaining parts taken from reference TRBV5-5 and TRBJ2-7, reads DAGVTQSPTHLIKTRGQQVTLRCSPISGHKSVSWYQQVLGQGPQFIFQYYEKEERGRGNFPDRFSARQFPNYSSELNVNALLLGDSALYLCASSLVDRHYEQYFGPGTRLTVT.

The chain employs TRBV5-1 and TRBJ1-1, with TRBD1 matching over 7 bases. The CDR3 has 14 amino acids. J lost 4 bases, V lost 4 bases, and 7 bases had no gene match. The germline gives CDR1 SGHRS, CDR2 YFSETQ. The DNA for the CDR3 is TGCGCCAGCAGCAGAGGACAGGTAATCACTGAAGCTTTCTTT. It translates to CASSRGQVITEAFF.

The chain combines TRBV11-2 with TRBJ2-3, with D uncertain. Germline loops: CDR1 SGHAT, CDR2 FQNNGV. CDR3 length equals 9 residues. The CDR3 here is CPGTDTQYF. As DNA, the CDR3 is TGTCCTGGGACAGATACGCAGTATTTT. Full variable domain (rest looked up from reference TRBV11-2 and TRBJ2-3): EAGVAQSPRYKIIEKRQSVAFWCNPISGHATLYWYQQILGQGPKLLIQFQNNGVVDDSQLPKDRFSAERLKGVDSTLKIQPAKLEDSAVYLCPGTDTQYFGPGTRLTVL.

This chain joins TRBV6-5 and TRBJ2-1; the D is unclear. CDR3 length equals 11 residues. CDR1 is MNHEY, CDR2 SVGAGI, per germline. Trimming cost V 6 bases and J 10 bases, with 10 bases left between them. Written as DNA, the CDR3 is TGTGCCAGCAGGACGAGCTGGGAGCAGTTCTTC. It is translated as CASRTSWEQFF.

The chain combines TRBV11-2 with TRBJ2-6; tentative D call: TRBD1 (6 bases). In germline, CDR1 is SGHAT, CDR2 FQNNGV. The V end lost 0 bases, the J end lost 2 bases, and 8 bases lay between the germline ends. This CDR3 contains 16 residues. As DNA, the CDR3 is TGTGCCAGCAGCTTAGACAGGGGTACTGGGGCCAACGTCCTGACTTTC. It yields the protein CASSLDRGTGANVLTF.

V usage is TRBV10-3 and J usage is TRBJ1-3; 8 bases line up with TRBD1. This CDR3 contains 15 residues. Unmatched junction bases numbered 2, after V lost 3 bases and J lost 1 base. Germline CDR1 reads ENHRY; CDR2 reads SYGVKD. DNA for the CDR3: TGTGCCATCAGTGATCAGGGGGCTTCTGGAAACACCATATATTTT. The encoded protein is CAISDQGASGNTIYF.

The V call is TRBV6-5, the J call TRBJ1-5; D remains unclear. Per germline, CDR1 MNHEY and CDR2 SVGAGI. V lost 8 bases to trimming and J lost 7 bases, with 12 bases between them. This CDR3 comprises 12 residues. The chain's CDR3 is CASGSSDQPQHF. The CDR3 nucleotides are TGTGCCAGCGGGAGTTCTGACCAGCCCCAGCATTTT.

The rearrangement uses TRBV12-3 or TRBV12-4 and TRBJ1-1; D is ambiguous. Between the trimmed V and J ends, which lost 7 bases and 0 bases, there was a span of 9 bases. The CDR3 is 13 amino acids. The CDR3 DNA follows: TGTGCCAGCACCGGACGGTTGAACACTGAAGCTTTCTTT. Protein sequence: CASTGRLNTEAFF.

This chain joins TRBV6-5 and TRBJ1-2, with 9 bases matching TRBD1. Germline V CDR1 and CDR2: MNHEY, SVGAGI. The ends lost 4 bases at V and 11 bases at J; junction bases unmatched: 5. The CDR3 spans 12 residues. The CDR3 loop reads CASSFGQGRYTF. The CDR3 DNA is TGTGCCAGCAGTTTCGGACAGGGGCGTTACACCTTC.

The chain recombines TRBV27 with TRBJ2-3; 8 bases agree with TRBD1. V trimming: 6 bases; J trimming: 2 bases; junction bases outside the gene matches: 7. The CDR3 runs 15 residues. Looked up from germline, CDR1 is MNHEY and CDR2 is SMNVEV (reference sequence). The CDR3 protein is CASRRTGFFTDTQYF. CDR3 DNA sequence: TGTGCCAGCAGACGGACAGGGTTTTTCACAGATACGCAGTATTTT.

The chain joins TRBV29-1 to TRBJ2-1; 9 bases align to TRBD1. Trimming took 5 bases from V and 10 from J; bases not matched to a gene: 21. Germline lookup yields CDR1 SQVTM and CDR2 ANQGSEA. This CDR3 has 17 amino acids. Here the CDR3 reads CSVLELGGQGLSEEQFF. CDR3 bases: TGCAGCGTTTTAGAGTTGGGGGGACAGGGACTATCAGAGGAGCAGTTCTTC.

The CDR3, as DNA: TGTGCCAGCAGTTACTCTAAGAGGCTGGGCACTGAAGCTTTCTTT. It codes for CASSYSKRLGTEAFF. This chain connects TRBV6-5 to TRBJ1-1; D gene ambiguous. The CDR3 sequence is 15 residues long. Trimming pared 0 bases from V and 4 bases from J, leaving 12 bases between. Germline V gives CDR1 MNHEY, CDR2 SVGAGI.

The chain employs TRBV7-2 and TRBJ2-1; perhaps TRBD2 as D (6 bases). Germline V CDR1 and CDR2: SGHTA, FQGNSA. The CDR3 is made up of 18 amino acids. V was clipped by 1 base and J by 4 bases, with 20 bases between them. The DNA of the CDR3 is TGTGCCAGCAGCTTAGTAGGGGCGGGATATGTCTTGTACAATGAGCAGTTCTTC. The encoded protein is CASSLVGAGYVLYNEQFF.

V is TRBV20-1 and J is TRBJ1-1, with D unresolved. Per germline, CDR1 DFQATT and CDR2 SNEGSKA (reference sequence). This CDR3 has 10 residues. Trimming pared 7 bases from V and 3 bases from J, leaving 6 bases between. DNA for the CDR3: TGCAGTGAACCTCACACTGAAGCTTTCTTT. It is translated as CSEPHTEAFF.

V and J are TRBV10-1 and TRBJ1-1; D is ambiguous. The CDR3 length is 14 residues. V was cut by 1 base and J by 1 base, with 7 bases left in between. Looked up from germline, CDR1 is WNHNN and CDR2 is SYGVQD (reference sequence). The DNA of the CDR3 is TGCGCCAGCAGTGAGTGGTCACGGAACACTGAAGCTTTCTTT. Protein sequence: CASSEWSRNTEAFF.

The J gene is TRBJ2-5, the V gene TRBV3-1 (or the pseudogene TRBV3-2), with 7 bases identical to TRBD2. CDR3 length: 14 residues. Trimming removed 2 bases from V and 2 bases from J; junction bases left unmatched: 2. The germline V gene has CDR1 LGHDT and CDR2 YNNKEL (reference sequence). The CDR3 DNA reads TGTGCCAGCAGCCAAAGGACTAGTCAAGAGACCCAGTACTTC. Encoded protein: CASSQRTSQETQYF.

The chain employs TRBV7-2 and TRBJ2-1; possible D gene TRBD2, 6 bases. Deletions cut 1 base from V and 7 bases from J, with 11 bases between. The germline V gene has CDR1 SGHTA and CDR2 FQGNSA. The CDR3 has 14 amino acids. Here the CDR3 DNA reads TGTGCCAGCAGCTTAGGTAGCGGCCCGAATGAGCAGTTCTTC. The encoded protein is CASSLGSGPNEQFF.

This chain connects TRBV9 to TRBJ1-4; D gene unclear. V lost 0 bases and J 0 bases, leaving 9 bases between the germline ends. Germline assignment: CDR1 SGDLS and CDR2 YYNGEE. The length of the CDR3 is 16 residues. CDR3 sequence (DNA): TGTGCCAGCAGCGTAGACCCCGACACAACTAATGAAAAACTGTTTTTT. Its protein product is CASSVDPDTTNEKLFF.

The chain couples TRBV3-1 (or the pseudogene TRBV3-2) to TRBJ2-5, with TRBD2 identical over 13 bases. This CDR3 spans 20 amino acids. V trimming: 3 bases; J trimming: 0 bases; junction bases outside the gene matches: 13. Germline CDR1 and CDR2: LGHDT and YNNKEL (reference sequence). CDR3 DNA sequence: TGTGCCAGCAGCCATCTTTCTCTAGCAGGGACTAGCGGGGACCAAGAGACCCAGTACTTC. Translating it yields CASSHLSLAGTSGDQETQYF.

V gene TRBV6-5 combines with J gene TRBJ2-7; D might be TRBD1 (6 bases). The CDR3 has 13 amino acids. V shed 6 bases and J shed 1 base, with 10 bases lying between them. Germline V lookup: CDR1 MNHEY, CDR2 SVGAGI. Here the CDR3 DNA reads TGTGCCAGCAGAACCACAGGGTCCTACGAGCAGTACTTC. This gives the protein CASRTTGSYEQYF.

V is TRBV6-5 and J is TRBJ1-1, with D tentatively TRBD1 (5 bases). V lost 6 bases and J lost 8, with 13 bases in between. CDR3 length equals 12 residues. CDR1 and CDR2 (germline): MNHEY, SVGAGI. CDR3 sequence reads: CASRPQASEAFF. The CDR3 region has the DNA TGTGCCAGCAGGCCACAGGCGTCAGAAGCTTTCTTT.